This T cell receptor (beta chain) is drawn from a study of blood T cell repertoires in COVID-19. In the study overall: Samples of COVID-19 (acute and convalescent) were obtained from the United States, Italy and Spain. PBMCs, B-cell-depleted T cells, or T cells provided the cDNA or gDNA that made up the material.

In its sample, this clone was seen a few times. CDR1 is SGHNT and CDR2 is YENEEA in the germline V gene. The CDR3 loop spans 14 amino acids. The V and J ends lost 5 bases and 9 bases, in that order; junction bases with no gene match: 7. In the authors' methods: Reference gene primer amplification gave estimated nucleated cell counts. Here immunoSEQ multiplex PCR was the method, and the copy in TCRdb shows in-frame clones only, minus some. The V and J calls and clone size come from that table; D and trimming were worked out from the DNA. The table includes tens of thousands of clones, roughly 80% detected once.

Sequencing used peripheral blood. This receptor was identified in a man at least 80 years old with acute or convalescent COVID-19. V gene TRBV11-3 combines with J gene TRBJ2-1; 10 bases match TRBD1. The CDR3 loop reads CASSPGTGDGEQFF. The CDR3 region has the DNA TGTGCCAGCAGCCCCGGGACAGGGGACGGTGAGCAGTTCTTC.